The T cell receptor beta chain under discussion was sequenced for a study of CD8 T cells in Susac syndrome (dated by TCRdb to 2018 to 2020). Background for the entire study: Of the Susac syndrome patients who were sequenced, about eight were in clinical remission while about six had clinically active disease. At blood withdrawal, Susac syndrome patients were either therapy-naive, taking corticosteroids (in some cases with IVIg as well), or taking IVIg alone. Repertoire sequencing was used to test whether CD8+ T cell activation and differentiation in Susac syndrome was antigen driven.

This clonotype was observed a handful of times. Its antigen remains unidentified. No much larger clone is present one base from it, and per-base qualities are unavailable. General conclusions and limits of the study: The CD4+ T cell repertoire of patients with Susac syndrome showed no detectable clonal expansion. The study acknowledged that relatively few individuals were included in the TCR sequencing and HLA analysis.

RNA was extracted with the RNeasy kit and roughly 0.45 to 1 ug was reverse transcribed using random hexamers. TCR beta CDR3 regions were amplified with the immunoSEQ multiplex PCR assay covering 54 Vbeta and 13 Jbeta segments. PCR amplification bias was corrected using a synthetic template baseline for primer optimization and computational correction. The original pipeline was this. Reads were annotated to V, D and J genes per IMGT and analyzed with immunoSEQ Analyzer, keeping only productive sequences. To calculate clonality, Shannon entropy was normalized by log2 of the number of productive unique sequences and then subtracted from one. For each patient and control, public and private clones were evaluated among the 100 most prevalent clones. Susac-specific clones were defined as absent from healthy and MS cohorts, 850 to 1,300 published viral clones and other ImmuneACCESS disease sequences. Through fastp at Q25 and MiXCR, TCRdb rebuilt clones from the public reads, retaining in-frame beta chains. Each CDR3 protein appears once, grouped with its most common genes and DNA. These V and J calls are TCRdb output, not the study's own analysis. The sample data list some 170,000 distinct CDR3 sequences, and just under 95% of these were observed just once. 0.099% of the sample lies in the top ten.

Peripheral blood CD8+ and CD4+ T cells from healthy donors, Susac syndrome patients and multiple sclerosis patients were profiled by high-throughput TCR beta sequencing. Susac syndrome patients met recently defined diagnostic criteria for definite or probable disease. Bulk CD8+ and CD4+ T cells were purified by magnetic negative isolation, whereas CD8+ TEMRA cells were enriched by FACS. Blood was drawn into EDTA tubes, processed within 24 hours, and PBMCs were isolated by density gradient centrifugation. PBMCs intended for TCR sequencing were cryopreserved in liquid nitrogen and were subsequently thawed in a 37 degrees C water bath. The sorted or isolated CD4+, CD8+ and CD8+ TEMRA cells reached a purity of at least 90%. Sequences were obtained from CD4+ T cells from PBMCs. This receptor was obtained from a human donor with Susac syndrome.

The nucleotides are TGTGCCAGCAGCTTAGGAGGAGCTAGTGAGCAGTTCTTC. This sequence encodes CASSLGGASEQFF. This chain is built from TRBV11-3 and TRBJ2-1; confidence is insufficient to name the D gene. The CDR3, from cysteine to phenylalanine, totals 13 residues. CDR3 DNA only is kept here, 39 bases in frame from base 1. Trimming removed 1 base from V and 9 bases from J, leaving 10 bases between the germline ends. CDR1 and CDR2 (SGHNT, YENEEA) derive from the germline V gene.